This entry is about one TCR beta chain. As yet, its antigen is unknown. This CDR3 has 14 residues. In germline, CDR1 is MNHEY, CDR2 SMNVEV (reference sequence). V was pared by 4 bases and J by 4 bases, with 2 bases of the junction left unmatched. The table came from immunoSEQ multiplex PCR; TCRdb's copy has only in-frame clones and leaves some out. The repertoire has more than 90,000 clones, approximately 93% of them found once; the top ten carry 1.2%. These data are taken from a study of graft-versus-host responses after intestinal transplantation. At the level of the study: Following induction with anti-thymocyte globulin, all recipients were given tacrolimus and steroids for around three years.

General study findings and limits: The study associated peak circulating GvH clone levels with early post-transplant HvG declines.

The sample in question was unstimulated CD8+ T cells sorted from spleen or lymph node cells, obtained before transplant. The chain is built from TRBV27 and TRBJ2-7; 12 bases are shared with TRBD2. This receptor was obtained from a human donor who was the organ donor for an intestinal transplant. CDR3 residues: CASSSGLAGYEQYF. In DNA form, the CDR3 reads TGTGCCAGCAGTTCGGGACTAGCGGGTTACGAGCAGTACTTC.